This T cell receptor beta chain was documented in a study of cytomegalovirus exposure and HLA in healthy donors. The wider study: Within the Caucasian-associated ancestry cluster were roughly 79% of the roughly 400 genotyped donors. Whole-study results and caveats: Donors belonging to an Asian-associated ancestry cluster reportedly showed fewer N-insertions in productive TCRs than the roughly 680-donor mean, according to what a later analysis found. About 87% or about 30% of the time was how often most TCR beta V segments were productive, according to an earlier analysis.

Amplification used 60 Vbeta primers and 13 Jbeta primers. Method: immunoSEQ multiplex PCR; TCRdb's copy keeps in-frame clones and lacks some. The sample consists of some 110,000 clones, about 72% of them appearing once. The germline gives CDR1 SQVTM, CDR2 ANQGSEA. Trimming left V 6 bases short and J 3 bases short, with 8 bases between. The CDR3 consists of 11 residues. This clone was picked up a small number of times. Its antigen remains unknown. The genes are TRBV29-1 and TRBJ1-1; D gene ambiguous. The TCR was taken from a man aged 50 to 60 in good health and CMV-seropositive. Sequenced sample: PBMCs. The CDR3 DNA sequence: TGCAGCGTAGCATCGTACACTGAAGCTTTCTTT. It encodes CSVASYTEAFF.